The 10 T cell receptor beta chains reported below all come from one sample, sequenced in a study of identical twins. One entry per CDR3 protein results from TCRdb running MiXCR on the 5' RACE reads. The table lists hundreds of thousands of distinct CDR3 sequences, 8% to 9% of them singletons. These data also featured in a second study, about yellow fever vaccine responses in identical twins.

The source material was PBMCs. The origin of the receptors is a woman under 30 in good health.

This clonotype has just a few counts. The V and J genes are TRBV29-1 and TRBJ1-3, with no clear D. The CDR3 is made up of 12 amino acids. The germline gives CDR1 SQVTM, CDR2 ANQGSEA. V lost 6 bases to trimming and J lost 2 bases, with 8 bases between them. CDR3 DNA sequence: TGCAGCGTGAGTAGTGCTGGAAACACCATATATTTT. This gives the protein CSVSSAGNTIYF. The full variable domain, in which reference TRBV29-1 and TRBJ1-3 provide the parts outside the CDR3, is SAVISQKPSRDICQRGTSLTIQCQVDSQVTMMFWYRQQPGQSLTLIATANQGSEATYESGFVIDKFPISRPNLTFSTLTVSNMSPEDSSIYLCSVSSAGNTIYFGEGSWLTVV.

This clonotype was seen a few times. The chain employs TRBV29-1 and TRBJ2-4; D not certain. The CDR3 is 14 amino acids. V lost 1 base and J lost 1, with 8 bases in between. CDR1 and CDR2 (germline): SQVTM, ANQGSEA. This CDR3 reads CSVEVGQAKNIQYF. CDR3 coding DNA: TGCAGCGTTGAAGTTGGGCAGGCCAAAAACATTCAGTACTTC.

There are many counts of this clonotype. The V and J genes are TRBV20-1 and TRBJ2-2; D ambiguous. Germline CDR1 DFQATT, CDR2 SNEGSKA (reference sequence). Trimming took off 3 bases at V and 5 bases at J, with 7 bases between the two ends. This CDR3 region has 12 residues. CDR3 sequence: CSASRVTGELFF. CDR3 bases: TGCAGTGCTAGTAGGGTGACCGGGGAGCTGTTTTTT.

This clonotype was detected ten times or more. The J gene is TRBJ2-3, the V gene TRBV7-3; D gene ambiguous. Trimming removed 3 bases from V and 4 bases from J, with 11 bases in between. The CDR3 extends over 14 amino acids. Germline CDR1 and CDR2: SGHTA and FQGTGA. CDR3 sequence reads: CASSFGVPPDTQYF. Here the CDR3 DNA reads TGTGCCAGCAGCTTTGGAGTCCCCCCAGATACGCAGTATTTT.

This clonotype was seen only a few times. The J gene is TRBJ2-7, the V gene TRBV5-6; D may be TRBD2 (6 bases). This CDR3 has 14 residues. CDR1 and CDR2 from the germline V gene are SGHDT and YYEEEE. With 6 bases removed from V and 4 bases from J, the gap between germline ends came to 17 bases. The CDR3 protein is CASIPSRGIYEQYF. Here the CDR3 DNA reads TGTGCCAGCATCCCAAGTCGGGGGATATACGAGCAGTACTTC.

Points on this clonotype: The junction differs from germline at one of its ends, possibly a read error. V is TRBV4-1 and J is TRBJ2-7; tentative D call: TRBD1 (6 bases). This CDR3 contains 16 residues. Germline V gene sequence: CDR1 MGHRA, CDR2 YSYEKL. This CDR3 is CASNQETGLISYEQYF. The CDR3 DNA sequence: TGCGCCAGCAACCAAGAAACAGGGCTTATCTCCTACGAGCAGTACTTC.

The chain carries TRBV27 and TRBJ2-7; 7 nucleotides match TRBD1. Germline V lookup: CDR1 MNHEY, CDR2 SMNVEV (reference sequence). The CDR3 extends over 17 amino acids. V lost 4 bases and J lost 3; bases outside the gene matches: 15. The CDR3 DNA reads TGTGCCAGCAGTTCCTCGACCGCCGGGACAGAAAACTACGAGCAGTACTTC. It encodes CASSSSTAGTENYEQYF.

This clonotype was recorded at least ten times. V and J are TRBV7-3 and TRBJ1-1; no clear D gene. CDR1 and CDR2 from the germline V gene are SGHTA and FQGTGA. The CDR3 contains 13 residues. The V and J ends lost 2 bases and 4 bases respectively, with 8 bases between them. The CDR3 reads CASSLLASTEAFF. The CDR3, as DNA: TGTGCCAGCAGCTTACTGGCCAGCACTGAAGCTTTCTTT.

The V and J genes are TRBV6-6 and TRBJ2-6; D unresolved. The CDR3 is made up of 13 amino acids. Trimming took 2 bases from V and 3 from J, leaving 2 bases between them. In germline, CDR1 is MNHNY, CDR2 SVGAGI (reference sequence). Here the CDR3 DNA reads TGTGCCAGCAGTTACGGTGGGGCCAACGTCCTGACTTTC. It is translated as CASSYGGANVLTF.

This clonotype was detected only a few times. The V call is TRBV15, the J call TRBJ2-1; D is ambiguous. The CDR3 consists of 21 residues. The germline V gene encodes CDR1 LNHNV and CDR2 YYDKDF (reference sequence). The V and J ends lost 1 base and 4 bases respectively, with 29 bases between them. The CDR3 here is CATSRVGQFGIKAHGYNEQFF. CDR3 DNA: TGTGCCACCAGCAGAGTAGGGCAGTTTGGGATTAAAGCCCATGGTTACAATGAGCAGTTCTTC.